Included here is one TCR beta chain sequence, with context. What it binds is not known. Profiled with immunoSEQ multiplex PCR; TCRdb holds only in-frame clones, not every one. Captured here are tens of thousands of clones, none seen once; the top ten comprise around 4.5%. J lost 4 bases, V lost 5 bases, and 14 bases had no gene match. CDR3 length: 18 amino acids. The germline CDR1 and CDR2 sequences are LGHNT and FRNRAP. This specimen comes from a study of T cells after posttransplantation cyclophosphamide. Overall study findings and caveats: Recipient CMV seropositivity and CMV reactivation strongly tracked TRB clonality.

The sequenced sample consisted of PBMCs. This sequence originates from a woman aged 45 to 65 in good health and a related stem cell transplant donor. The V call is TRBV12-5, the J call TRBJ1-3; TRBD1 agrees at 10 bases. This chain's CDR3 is CASGRDRGLRRGGNTIYF. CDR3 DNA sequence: TGTGCTAGTGGTCGGGACAGGGGTCTCCGGCGAGGCGGAAACACCATATATTTT.